This entry lists 29 T cell receptor beta chains sequenced from one sample in a study of OX40 agonist ivuxolimab in advanced cancers. Sequencing used immunoSEQ multiplex PCR; TCRdb keeps in-frame clones, though not all of them. The sample lists about 36,000 clones, under 85% occurring once. Here the sequenced sample was CD4+ or CD8+ T cells sorted from blood, taken in a trial of the OX40 agonist ivuxolimab. These receptors were collected from an adult with an advanced solid tumor such as melanoma, head and neck, liver or kidney cancer.

This clone was recorded once. The chain links TRBV29-1 to TRBJ1-1, with 10 bases identical to TRBD1. Losses at the gene ends were 7 bases for V and 5 bases for J; bases not matched to a gene: 4. The CDR3 has 12 amino acids. Germline V gene sequence: CDR1 SQVTM, CDR2 ANQGSEA. The CDR3 sequence: CSGGQGNTEAFF. In DNA form, the CDR3 reads TGCAGCGGGGGACAGGGGAATACTGAAGCTTTCTTT. Full variable domain (outside the CDR3, taken from reference TRBV29-1 and TRBJ1-1): SAVISQKPSRDICQRGTSLTIQCQVDSQVTMMFWYRQQPGQSLTLIATANQGSEATYESGFVIDKFPISRPNLTFSTLTVSNMSPEDSSIYLCSGGQGNTEAFFGQGTRLTVV.

The chain employs TRBV6-5 and TRBJ2-7, with 7 bases matching TRBD1. The CDR3 loop spans 15 amino acids. Per germline, CDR1 MNHEY and CDR2 SVGAGI. Germline trimming cut 4 bases from V and 5 bases from J; bases unmatched to any gene: 11. Here the CDR3 DNA reads TGTGCCAGCAGTTTCTTCTCGACAGGGTTCAACGAGCAGTACTTC. This encodes CASSFFSTGFNEQYF.

This sequence joins TRBV27 and TRBJ2-3; D is unclear. V shed 2 bases and J shed 8 bases, with 11 bases lying between them. The V gene's germline CDR1 is MNHEY and CDR2 SMNVEV (reference sequence). The CDR3 contains 13 residues. The CDR3: CASSLNWAATQYF. In DNA form, the CDR3 reads TGTGCCAGCAGTTTAAACTGGGCAGCTACGCAGTATTTT.

The rearrangement links TRBV28 to TRBJ2-7; TRBD1 might be the D (6 bases). This CDR3 is 15 amino acids long. The V gene lost 4 bases and the J gene lost 6 bases, with 19 bases spanning the gap. The germline gives CDR1 MDHEN, CDR2 SYDVKM. The CDR3 sequence is CASSSRQVGRGEQYF. As DNA, the CDR3 is TGTGCCAGCAGTTCCCGACAGGTTGGGAGAGGCGAGCAGTACTTC.

J is TRBJ2-2 and V is TRBV30; D unresolved. With 3 bases removed from V and 6 bases from J, the gap between germline ends came to 14 bases. CDR3 length: 14 residues. Germline V gene lookup returns CDR1 GTSNPN and CDR2 SVGIG (reference sequence). The CDR3 bases are TGTGCCTGGAGCACAAATGGGGAACCCGGGGAGCTGTTTTTT. This codes for CAWSTNGEPGELFF.

There are a few counts of this clone. This sample includes further DNA sequences coding for the same CDR3. V is TRBV6-1 and J is TRBJ1-2, with 8 bases matching TRBD1. CDR3 size: 13 residues. Trimming cost V 11 bases and J 3 bases; bases outside gene matches: 8. Germline V CDR1 and CDR2: MNHNS, SASEGT. The CDR3 sequence: CAGGTGPYYGYTF. DNA for the CDR3: TGTGCCGGCGGGACAGGCCCTTACTATGGCTACACCTTC.

This chain links TRBV9 with TRBJ1-1; TRBD1 is a possible D gene (6 bases). Germline V gene lookup returns CDR1 SGDLS and CDR2 YYNGEE. Trimming left V 3 bases short and J 1 base short, with 10 bases between. The CDR3 is 14 amino acids. The CDR3 region is CASSAEQGNTEAFF. The CDR3, as DNA: TGTGCCAGCAGCGCCGAACAGGGGAACACTGAAGCTTTCTTT. Based on the CDR3 plus reference TRBV9 and TRBJ1-1, the full variable domain is DSGVTQTPKHLITATGQRVTLRCSPRSGDLSVYWYQQSLDQGLQFLIQYYNGEERAKGNILERFSAQQFPDLHSELNLSSLELGDSALYFCASSAEQGNTEAFFGQGTRLTVV.

V usage is TRBV6-5 and J usage is TRBJ1-2; D might be TRBD1 (6 bases). The CDR3 is made up of 14 amino acids. Germline CDR1 MNHEY, CDR2 SVGAGI. The V gene lost 7 bases and the J gene lost 4 bases, with 16 bases spanning the gap. This chain's CDR3 is CASTTGTGVYGYTF. The CDR3 region has the DNA TGTGCCAGCACCACAGGGACGGGAGTCTATGGCTACACCTTC.

The V call is TRBV27, the J call TRBJ2-2, with D perhaps TRBD1 (6 bases). Germline V lookup: CDR1 MNHEY, CDR2 SMNVEV (reference sequence). V was cut by 5 bases and J by 3 bases, with 10 bases left in between. This CDR3 contains 14 residues. The CDR3 region is CASSRRTDTGELFF. As DNA, the CDR3 is TGTGCCAGCAGTAGGAGGACAGACACCGGGGAGCTGTTTTTT.

The gene calls are TRBV5-4 and TRBJ2-5; possibly TRBD1 for D (5 bases). The J call is uncertain, as TRBJ2-7 better fits the DNA end. This CDR3 spans 14 amino acids. Per the germline V gene, CDR1 is SGHNT and CDR2 is YYREEE (reference sequence). CDR3 loop: CASSSVDRPYEQYF. Written as DNA, the CDR3 is TGTGCCAGCAGCTCTGTTGACAGACCCTACGAGCAGTACTTC.

The chain joins TRBV30 to TRBJ1-5, with TRBD1 matching 7 bases. The CDR3 has 15 amino acids. V shed 2 bases, J shed 6 bases, and the junction held 10 bases outside the gene matches. From germline, CDR1 is GTSNPN and CDR2 SVGIG (reference sequence). CDR3 DNA sequence: TGTGCCTGGAGTTTAGGGGGCGGTAAGGGTCAGCCCCAGCATTTT. Its translation is CAWSLGGGKGQPQHF.

This clone was seen a few times. Mismatch with germline at one junction end may stem from a read error. The chain joins TRBV5-1 to TRBJ1-2; TRBD1 aligns across 8 bases. Germline V lookup: CDR1 SGHRS, CDR2 YFSETQ. The CDR3 loop spans 13 amino acids. The CDR3 reads CASSFGTGYDYTF. The CDR3 nucleotides are TGCGCCAGCAGCTTCGGGACAGGCTATGACTACACCTTC.

This chain connects TRBV27 to TRBJ2-1; D is undetermined. The CDR3 runs to 15 residues. Germline CDR1 is MNHEY and CDR2 is SMNVEV (reference sequence). Trimming removed 8 bases at V and 3 bases at J, with 17 bases between. The CDR3 region has the DNA TGTGCCAGCCGGCCTTTTAGGGTTGTCTACAATGAGCAGTTCTTC. Amino acid sequence: CASRPFRVVYNEQFF.

This clone was found a few times. The germline gene is not matched at one end of the junction; a read error may be the cause. Other DNA sequences in the same sample also yield this CDR3. The gene calls are TRBV6-1 and TRBJ1-1, with D unresolved. The CDR3 sequence is 15 residues long. Looked up from germline, CDR1 is MNHNS and CDR2 is SASEGT. CDR3 loop: CASTEARVMNTEAFF. The CDR3 coding sequence is TGTGCCAGCACTGAAGCCAGAGTTATGAACACTGAAGCTTTCTTT.

The chain couples TRBV4-1 to TRBJ1-5; 11 nucleotides agree with TRBD1. Germline V gene data show CDR1 as MGHRA and CDR2 as YSYEKL. The CDR3 totals 15 residues. V dropped 3 bases and J dropped 10; count of bases not matched to a gene: 8. In nucleotides, the CDR3 is TGCGCCAGCAGCCAGAGGGGACAGGGGGGAGGACCCCAGCATTTT. Translating it yields CASSQRGQGGGPQHF.

CDR3 nucleotide sequence: TGTGCCAGCAGCCCGACTAGCGGGAGAGGAGATACGCAGTATTTT. Protein product: CASSPTSGRGDTQYF. The chain is built from TRBV7-3 and TRBJ2-3, with TRBD2 matching 12 bases. V was pared by 5 bases and J by 5 bases, with 5 bases of the junction left unmatched. This CDR3 is built from 15 residues. Germline CDR1 reads SGHTA; CDR2 reads FQGTGA. The variable domain in full, completed from reference TRBV7-3 and TRBJ2-3, reads GAGVSQTPSNKVTEKGKYVELRCDPISGHTALYWYRQSLGQGPEFLIYFQGTGAADDSGLPNDRFFAVRPEGSVSTLKIQRTERGDSAVYLCASSPTSGRGDTQYFGPGTRLTVL.

The chain recombines TRBV6-6 with TRBJ1-1; a weak D match, TRBD1 (5 bases). The CDR3 is 15 residues long. The V end was cut by 0 bases, the J end by 0 bases, with 8 bases between. Germline-derived CDR1 and CDR2 are MNHNY and SVGAGI (reference sequence). The CDR3 DNA is TGTGCCAGCAGTTACTCGAGGGGTTTGAACACTGAAGCTTTCTTT. Translation gives CASSYSRGLNTEAFF.

The CDR3 protein is CASSQAMNTEAFF. CDR3 nucleotides: TGTGCCAGTAGTCAGGCAATGAACACTGAAGCTTTCTTT. This rearrangement joins TRBV19 to TRBJ1-1; no clear D gene. V lost 5 bases and J lost 0, with 7 bases in between. Germline CDR1 reads LNHDA; CDR2 reads SQIVND (reference sequence). The CDR3 has 13 amino acids.

The chain couples TRBV7-8 to TRBJ2-1; no firm D call. Germline CDR1 is SGHVS and CDR2 is FQNEAQ. Trimming took 1 base from V and 8 from J, leaving 9 bases between them. This CDR3 has 13 residues. CDR3 sequence: CASSLEMGHEQFF. The CDR3 nucleotides read TGTGCCAGCAGCTTAGAAATGGGCCATGAGCAGTTCTTC.

The chain employs TRBV7-9 and TRBJ1-2, with D unresolved. This CDR3 has 13 amino acids. The V gene's germline CDR1 is SEHNR and CDR2 FQNEAQ (reference sequence). The V end was cut by 3 bases, the J end by 0 bases, with 5 bases between. This chain's CDR3 is CASSFDPNYGYTF. In nucleotides, the CDR3 is TGTGCCAGCAGCTTCGACCCTAACTATGGCTACACCTTC. Full variable domain (remainder filled in from reference TRBV7-9 and TRBJ1-2): DTGVSQNPRHKITKRGQNVTFRCDPISEHNRLYWYRQTLGQGPEFLTYFQNEAQLEKSRLLSDRFSAERPKGSFSTLEIQRTEQGDSAMYLCASSFDPNYGYTFGSGTRLTVV.

J is TRBJ2-2 and V is TRBV9, with D possibly being TRBD2 (5 bases). The length of the CDR3 is 16 residues. Germline assignment: CDR1 SGDLS and CDR2 YYNGEE. Trimming took off 7 bases at V and 6 bases at J, with 22 bases between the two ends. The CDR3 coding sequence is TGTGCCAGCTCTAAAAGAGCGGCTAGAGGATCCGGGGAGCTGTTTTTT. The encoded protein is CASSKRAARGSGELFF.

Only a few counts were recorded for this clone. J is TRBJ1-3 and V is TRBV21-1. TRBV21-1 is a pseudogene locus. The CDR3 length is 13 residues. For the CDR3, the DNA is TGTGCCAGCCGCCCTAGCTCTGGAAACACCATATATTTT. Protein: CASRPSSGNTIYF.

This clone was observed a few times. CDR3: CASSIPPGGANGYTF. DNA of the CDR3: TGTGCCAGTAGTATCCCTCCAGGGGGCGCGAATGGCTACACCTTC. The chain links TRBV19 to TRBJ1-2; 8 nucleotides agree with TRBD1. The germline gives CDR1 LNHDA, CDR2 SQIVND (reference sequence). The CDR3 length is 15 residues. The J segment lost 6 bases and the V segment lost 3 bases, leaving 9 bases of the junction unmatched.

The chain employs TRBV6-6 and TRBJ1-3; possible D gene TRBD1, 5 bases. V lost 3 bases and J lost 1, with 7 bases in between. The CDR3 has 14 amino acids. CDR1 MNHNY and CDR2 SVGAGI come from the germline V gene (reference sequence). This chain's CDR3 is CASSYGGSGNTIYF. The DNA of the CDR3 is TGTGCCAGCAGTTATGGGGGTTCTGGAAACACCATATATTTT.

V is TRBV9 and J is TRBJ2-3; 14 nucleotides agree with TRBD2. V was clipped by 0 bases and J by 1 base; unmatched bases: 1. Germline CDR1 is SGDLS and CDR2 is YYNGEE. The length of the CDR3 is 17 residues. The CDR3 DNA reads TGTGCCAGCAGCGTAGGGGGACTAGCGGGGGGCACAGATACGCAGTATTTT. Encoded protein: CASSVGGLAGGTDTQYF.

This clone was counted only a few times. V usage is TRBV6-5 and J usage is TRBJ2-6, with a weak D call TRBD1 (5 bases). This CDR3 is 16 amino acids long. Trimming shortened V by 0 bases and J by 2 bases, and 8 bases separated the two germline ends. Germline CDR1 reads MNHEY; CDR2 reads SVGAGI. The CDR3 region is CASSYSLGAGANVLTF. In nucleotides, the CDR3 is TGTGCCAGCAGTTACTCGTTAGGGGCTGGGGCCAACGTCCTGACTTTC.

This clone was counted between two and nine times. The genes are TRBV7-8 and TRBJ1-4; D uncertain. Germline CDR1 reads SGHVS; CDR2 reads FQNEAQ. V gave up 2 bases and J gave up 1 base, with 14 bases separating them. The length of the CDR3 is 17 residues. The CDR3 sequence: CASSLMGNLGTNEKLFF. CDR3 bases: TGTGCCAGCAGCTTAATGGGAAACCTCGGAACTAATGAAAAACTGTTTTTT. The whole variable domain, filled in from reference TRBV7-8 and TRBJ1-4, reads GAGVSQSPRYKVAKRGQDVALRCDPISGHVSLFWYQQALGQGPEFLTYFQNEAQLDKSGLPSDRFFAERPEGSVSTLKIQRTQQEDSAVYLCASSLMGNLGTNEKLFFGSGTQLSVL.

The rearrangement joins TRBV28 to TRBJ2-1, with TRBD2 as a possible D gene (6 bases). The CDR3 sequence is 17 residues long. The V end lost 4 bases, the J end lost 0 bases, and 16 bases lay between the germline ends. Germline V gives CDR1 MDHEN, CDR2 SYDVKM. In DNA form, the CDR3 reads TGTGCCAGCAGTTCCCTCTCTCTGACTAGCTCCTACAATGAGCAGTTCTTC. It specifies CASSSLSLTSSYNEQFF. Drawing the rest from reference TRBV28 and TRBJ2-1, the complete variable domain is DVKVTQSSRYLVKRTGEKVFLECVQDMDHENMFWYRQDPGLGLRLIYFSYDVKMKEKGDIPEGYSVSREKKERFSLILESASTNQTSMYLCASSSLSLTSSYNEQFFGPGTRLTVL.

This chain links TRBV2 with TRBJ2-3, with D possibly matching TRBD2 (5 bases). With 5 bases removed from V and 1 base from J, the gap between germline ends came to 7 bases. The CDR3 spans 13 residues. Germline CDR1 reads SNHLY; CDR2 reads FYNNEI. CDR3 amino acids: CASSWTGTDTQYF. The CDR3 DNA follows: TGTGCCAGCAGTTGGACTGGCACAGATACGCAGTATTTT.